The 18 T cell receptor beta chains below were found in one sample sequenced in a study of response to subunit inactivated influenza vaccine. One entry per CDR3 protein results from TCRdb running MiXCR on the RT-PCR reads. Among almost 250,000 distinct CDR3 sequences listed, about 12% were seen once. The source was non-naive T cells sorted from PBMCs, collected approximately 15 days before vaccination. The receptors originated from a man between 50 and 59 years old who received an inactivated influenza vaccine.

The chain carries TRBV7-2 and TRBJ2-7, with 7 bases fitting TRBD2. V was pared by 3 bases and J by 0 bases, with 11 bases of the junction left unmatched. Germline V lookup: CDR1 SGHTA, CDR2 FQGNSA. The CDR3 is 17 residues long. CDR3 amino acids: CASSLSRSGRSSYEQYF. The CDR3 nucleotides are TGTGCCAGCAGCTTGTCCCGTAGCGGGCGAAGCTCCTACGAGCAGTACTTC.

The chain couples TRBV24-1 to TRBJ1-2; D is unresolved. Trimming removed 1 base at V and 1 base at J, with 6 bases between. CDR1 is KGHDR and CDR2 is SFDVKD in the germline V gene. The CDR3 sequence is 14 residues long. This CDR3 reads CATSDFDNNYGYTF. The CDR3 bases are TGTGCCACCAGTGATTTCGACAATAACTATGGCTACACCTTC.

This clonotype was observed a few times. The chain carries TRBV19 and TRBJ2-3; TRBD1 agrees at 7 bases. CDR3 size: 15 residues. Germline trimming cut 5 bases from V and 3 bases from J; bases unmatched to any gene: 8. The germline V gene encodes CDR1 LNHDA and CDR2 SQIVND (reference sequence). The CDR3 loop is CASSLNRGRTDTQYF. The CDR3 DNA reads TGTGCCAGTAGTCTAAACAGGGGTAGGACAGATACGCAGTATTTT.

The chain employs TRBV18 and TRBJ2-3, with 7 bases identical to TRBD1. There are 15 residues in the CDR3. V gave up 3 bases and J gave up 0 bases; unmatched junction bases: 3. Germline loops: CDR1 KGHSH, CDR2 LQKENI. Here the CDR3 reads CASSPGTASTDTQYF. CDR3 DNA sequence: TGTGCCAGCTCACCCGGGACAGCTAGCACAGATACGCAGTATTTT. The whole variable domain, filled in from reference TRBV18 and TRBJ2-3, reads NAGVMQNPRHLVRRRGQEARLRCSPMKGHSHVYWYRQLPEEGLKFMVYLQKENIIDESGMPKERFSAEFPKEGPSILRIQQVVRGDSAAYFCASSPGTASTDTQYFGPGTRLTVL.

The chain combines TRBV28 with TRBJ2-2; D ambiguous. Between the trimmed V and J ends, which lost 6 bases and 3 bases, there was a span of 11 bases. CDR3 length: 14 residues. Germline V CDR1 and CDR2: MDHEN, SYDVKM. As DNA, the CDR3 is TGTGCCAGCAGGAGTTCGACCTACACCGGGGAGCTGTTTTTT. It codes for CASRSSTYTGELFF.

On this clonotype: A much larger clone lies one base from this, so it may be a read error. The chain employs TRBV29-1 and TRBJ1-1; D possibly corresponds to TRBD1 (5 bases). The ends were cut back, 3 bases at V and 3 bases at J, with 11 bases in the middle. CDR1 and CDR2 from the germline V gene are SQVTM and ANQGSEA. The CDR3 is 13 residues long. The CDR3 bases are TGCAGCGTTGATCAGGGTCTGCACACTGAAGCTTTCTTT. Its protein is CSVDQGLHTEAFF.

This clonotype came up a few times. This chain uses TRBV20-1 with TRBJ2-5; D possibly corresponds to TRBD2 (6 bases). The germline V gene has CDR1 DFQATT and CDR2 SNEGSKA (reference sequence). Trimming shortened V by 5 bases and J by 2 bases, and 24 bases separated the two germline ends. There are 17 residues in the CDR3. DNA for the CDR3: TGCAGTGCTCCCCGAGCAATCCGGGACTCTATTCAAGAGACCCAGTACTTC. It specifies CSAPRAIRDSIQETQYF.

A remark on this clonotype: A much larger clone is a single base away; this may be a read error. The V call is TRBV9, the J call TRBJ2-2; D not certain. Per the germline V gene, CDR1 is SGDLS and CDR2 is YYNGEE. There are 16 residues in the CDR3. CDR3 region: CGSSVAPSPDTGELFF. For the CDR3, the DNA is TGTGGCAGCAGCGTAGCTCCTAGTCCGGACACCGGGGAGCTGTTTTTT.

This clonotype was seen a handful of times. Here the CDR3 reads CASSIRDLNTDTQYF. The CDR3 DNA sequence: TGTGCCAGCAGCATCCGGGACTTAAACACAGATACGCAGTATTTT. The rearrangement joins TRBV7-2 to TRBJ2-3, with D perhaps TRBD2 (6 bases). CDR3 length: 15 amino acids. V lost 5 bases and J lost 2, with 14 bases in between. Germline V gene lookup returns CDR1 SGHTA and CDR2 FQGNSA.

This clonotype was seen more than once but under ten times. The rearrangement joins TRBV20-1 to TRBJ1-4; D ambiguous. Germline CDR1 reads DFQATT; CDR2 reads SNEGSKA (reference sequence). CDR3 size: 14 residues. Trimming cost V 0 bases and J 3 bases, with 8 bases left between them. This CDR3 reads CSARDAAANEKLFF. CDR3 coding DNA: TGCAGTGCTAGAGATGCAGCGGCTAATGAAAAACTGTTTTTT.

This clonotype was seen many times. The rearrangement links TRBV12-3 or TRBV12-4 to TRBJ2-2; the D is unclear. The CDR3 totals 14 residues. V lost 4 bases and J lost 1, with 7 bases in between. The CDR3 DNA reads as TGTGCCAGCAGTTCTCTGATGAACACCGGGGAGCTGTTTTTT. Translation: CASSSLMNTGELFF.

This sequence joins TRBV28 and TRBJ2-3, with 8 bases aligning to TRBD1. V was clipped by 8 bases and J by 2 bases; unmatched bases: 12. The germline CDR1 and CDR2 sequences are MDHEN and SYDVKM. The CDR3 is 16 residues long. DNA of the CDR3: TGTGCCAGCTTACCCGACGGGACAGGCCCCACAGATACGCAGTATTTT. It is translated as CASLPDGTGPTDTQYF.

This clonotype was picked up many times. This chain connects TRBV3-1 to TRBJ2-1; 9 bases align to TRBD1. This CDR3 is built from 14 residues. From germline, CDR1 is LGHDT and CDR2 YNNKEL (reference sequence). The V and J ends lost 8 bases and 7 bases, in that order; junction bases with no gene match: 9. Here the CDR3 reads CASGQQGARNEQFF. In DNA form, the CDR3 reads TGTGCCAGCGGACAACAGGGGGCGAGGAATGAGCAGTTCTTC.

The chain carries TRBV4-3 and TRBJ1-1; no clear D gene. Trimming removed 1 base from V and 4 bases from J, with 13 bases in between. This CDR3 contains 15 residues. CDR1 is LGHNA and CDR2 is YSLEER in the germline V gene. Here the CDR3 reads CASSQGGRLPTEAFF. CDR3 DNA: TGCGCCAGCAGCCAAGGGGGTCGGCTACCCACTGAAGCTTTCTTT.

This clonotype was counted ten times or more. CDR3 sequence: CASRGGQGFSGNTIYF. In nucleotides, the CDR3 is TGTGCCAGCAGGGGCGGACAGGGGTTCTCTGGAAACACCATATATTTT. This chain connects TRBV12-3 or TRBV12-4 to TRBJ1-3; 9 nucleotides line up with TRBD1. The CDR3 length is 16 residues. V gave up 6 bases and J gave up 0 bases; unmatched junction bases: 6.

V and J are TRBV3-1 and TRBJ2-2; 11 bases align to TRBD2. In germline, CDR1 is LGHDT, CDR2 YNNKEL (reference sequence). The CDR3 has 16 amino acids. With V trimmed by 5 bases and J by 2 bases, 4 bases remained unmatched. CDR3 in amino acids: CASSYGTSGNTGELFF. The CDR3 DNA follows: TGTGCCAGCAGCTACGGGACTAGCGGAAACACCGGGGAGCTGTTTTTT.

This clonotype was counted ten times or more. The chain recombines TRBV7-9 with TRBJ1-1; the match to TRBD1 covers 7 bases. The germline CDR1 and CDR2 sequences are SEHNR and FQNEAQ (reference sequence). The CDR3 is made up of 14 amino acids. V lost 1 base and J lost 4; bases outside the gene matches: 3. The CDR3 reads CASSLETGFTEAFF. In DNA, the CDR3 is TGTGCCAGCAGCTTAGAGACAGGGTTCACTGAAGCTTTCTTT.

In its sample, this clonotype was seen many times. The chain uses TRBV7-9 and TRBJ1-1; D uncertain. The V gene's germline CDR1 is SEHNR and CDR2 FQNEAQ (reference sequence). The ends were cut back, 1 base at V and 1 base at J, with 16 bases in the middle. The CDR3 length is 17 residues. Here the CDR3 reads CASSLVKFGRRNTEAFF. The CDR3 nucleotides are TGTGCCAGCAGCTTAGTCAAGTTTGGAAGGAGGAACACTGAAGCTTTCTTT. Based on the CDR3 plus reference TRBV7-9 and TRBJ1-1, the full variable domain is DTGVSQNPRHKITKRGQNVTFRCDPISEHNRLYWYRQTLGQGPEFLTYFQNEAQLEKSRLLSDRFSAERPKGSFSTLEIQRTEQGDSAMYLCASSLVKFGRRNTEAFFGQGTRLTVV.